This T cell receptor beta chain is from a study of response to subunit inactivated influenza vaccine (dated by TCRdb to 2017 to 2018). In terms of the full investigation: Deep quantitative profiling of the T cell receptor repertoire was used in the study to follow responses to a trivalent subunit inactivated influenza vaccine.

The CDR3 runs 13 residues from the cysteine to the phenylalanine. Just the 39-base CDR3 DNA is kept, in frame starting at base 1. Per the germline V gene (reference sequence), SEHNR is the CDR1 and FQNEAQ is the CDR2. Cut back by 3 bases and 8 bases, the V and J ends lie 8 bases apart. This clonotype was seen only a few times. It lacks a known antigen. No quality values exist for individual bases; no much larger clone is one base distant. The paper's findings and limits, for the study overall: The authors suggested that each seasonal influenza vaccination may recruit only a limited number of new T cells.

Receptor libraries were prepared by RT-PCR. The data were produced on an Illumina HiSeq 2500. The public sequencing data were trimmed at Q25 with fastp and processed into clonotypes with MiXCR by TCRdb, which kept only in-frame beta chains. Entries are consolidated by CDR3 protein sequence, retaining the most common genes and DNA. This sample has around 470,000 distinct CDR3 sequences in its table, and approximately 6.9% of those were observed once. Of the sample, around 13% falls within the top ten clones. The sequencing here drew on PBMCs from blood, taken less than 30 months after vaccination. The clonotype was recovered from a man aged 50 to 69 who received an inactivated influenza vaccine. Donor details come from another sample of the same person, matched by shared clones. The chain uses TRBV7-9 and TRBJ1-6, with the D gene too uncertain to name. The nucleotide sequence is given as TGTGCCAGCAGCTTGAGAACTCATTCACCCCTCCACTTT. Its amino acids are CASSLRTHSPLHF.